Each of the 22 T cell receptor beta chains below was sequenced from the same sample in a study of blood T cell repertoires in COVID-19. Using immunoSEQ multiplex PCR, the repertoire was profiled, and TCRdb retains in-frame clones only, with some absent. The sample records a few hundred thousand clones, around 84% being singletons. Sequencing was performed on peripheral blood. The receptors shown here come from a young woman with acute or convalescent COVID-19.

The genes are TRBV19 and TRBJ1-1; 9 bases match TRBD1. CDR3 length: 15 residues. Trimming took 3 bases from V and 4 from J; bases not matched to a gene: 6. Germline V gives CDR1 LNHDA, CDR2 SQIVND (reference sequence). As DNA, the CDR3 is TGTGCCAGTAGTATGGCACAGGGGGCATTCACTGAAGCTTTCTTT. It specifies CASSMAQGAFTEAFF.

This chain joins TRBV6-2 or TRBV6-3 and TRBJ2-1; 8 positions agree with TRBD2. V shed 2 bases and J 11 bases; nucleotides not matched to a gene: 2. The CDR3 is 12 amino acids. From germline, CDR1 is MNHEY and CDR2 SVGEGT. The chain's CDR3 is CASSYKRGKQFF. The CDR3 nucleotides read TGTGCCAGCAGTTACAAGCGGGGGAAGCAGTTCTTC.

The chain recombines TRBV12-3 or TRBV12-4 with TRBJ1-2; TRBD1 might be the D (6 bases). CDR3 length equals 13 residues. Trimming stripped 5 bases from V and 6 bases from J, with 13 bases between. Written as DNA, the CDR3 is TGTGCCAGCAGTCTGCGACAGGTGGATGGCTACACCTTC. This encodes CASSLRQVDGYTF.

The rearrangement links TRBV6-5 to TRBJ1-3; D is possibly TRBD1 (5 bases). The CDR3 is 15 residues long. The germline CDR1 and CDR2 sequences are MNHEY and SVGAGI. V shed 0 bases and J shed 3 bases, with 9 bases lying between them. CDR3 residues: CASSYSGAGGNTIYF. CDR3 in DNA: TGTGCCAGCAGTTACTCAGGGGCAGGTGGAAACACCATATATTTT.

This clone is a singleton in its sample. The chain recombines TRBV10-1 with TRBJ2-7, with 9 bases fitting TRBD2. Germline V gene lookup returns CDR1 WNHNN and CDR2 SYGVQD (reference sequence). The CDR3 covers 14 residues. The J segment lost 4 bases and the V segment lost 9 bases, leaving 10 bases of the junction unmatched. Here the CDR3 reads CARDPGLASYEQYF. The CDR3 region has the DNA TGCGCCAGAGATCCGGGACTAGCATCGTACGAGCAGTACTTC.

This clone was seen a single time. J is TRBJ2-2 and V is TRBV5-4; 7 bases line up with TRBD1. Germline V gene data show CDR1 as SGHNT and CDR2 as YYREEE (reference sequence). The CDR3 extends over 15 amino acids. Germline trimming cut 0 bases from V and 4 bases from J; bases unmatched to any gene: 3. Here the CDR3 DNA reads TGTGCCAGCAGCTTGGACAGGGGTGGCACCGGGGAGCTGTTTTTT. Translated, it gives CASSLDRGGTGELFF.

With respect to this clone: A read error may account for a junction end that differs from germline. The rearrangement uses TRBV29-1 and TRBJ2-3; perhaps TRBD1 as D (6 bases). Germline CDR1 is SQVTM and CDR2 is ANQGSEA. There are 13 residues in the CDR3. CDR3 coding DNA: TGCAGCGTGGAAGGACAGTTCACAGATACGCAGTATTTT. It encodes CSVEGQFTDTQYF.

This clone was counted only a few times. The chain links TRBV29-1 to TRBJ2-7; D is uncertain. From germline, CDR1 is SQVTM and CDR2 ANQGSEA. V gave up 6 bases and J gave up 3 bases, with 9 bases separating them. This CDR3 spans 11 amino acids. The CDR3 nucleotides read TGCAGCGTGGGCCGCGACTACGAGCAGTACTTC. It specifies CSVGRDYEQYF.

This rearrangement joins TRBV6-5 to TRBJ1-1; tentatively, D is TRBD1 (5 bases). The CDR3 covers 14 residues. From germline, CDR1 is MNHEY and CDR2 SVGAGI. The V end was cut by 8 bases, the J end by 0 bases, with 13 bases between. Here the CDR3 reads CASLLGGMNTEAFF. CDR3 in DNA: TGTGCCAGCCTATTGGGGGGAATGAACACTGAAGCTTTCTTT.

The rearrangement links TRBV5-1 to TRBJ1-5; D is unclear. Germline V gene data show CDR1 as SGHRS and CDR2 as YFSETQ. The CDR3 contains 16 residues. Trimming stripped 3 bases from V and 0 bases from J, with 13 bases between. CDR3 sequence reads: CASSSGGSFSNQPQHF. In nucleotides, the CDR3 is TGCGCCAGCAGCTCGGGCGGGTCATTTAGCAATCAGCCCCAGCATTTT. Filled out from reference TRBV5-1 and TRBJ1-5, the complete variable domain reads KAGVTQTPRYLIKTRGQQVTLSCSPISGHRSVSWYQQTPGQGLQFLFEYFSETQRNKGNFPGRFSGRQFSNSRSEMNVSTLELGDSALYLCASSSGGSFSNQPQHFGDGTRLSIL.

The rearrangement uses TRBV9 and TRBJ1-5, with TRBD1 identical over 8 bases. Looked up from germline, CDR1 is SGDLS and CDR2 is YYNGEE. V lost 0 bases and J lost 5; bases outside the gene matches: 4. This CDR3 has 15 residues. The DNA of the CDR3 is TGTGCCAGCAGCGTAGCAGGACAGGGTGATCAGCCCCAGCATTTT. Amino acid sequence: CASSVAGQGDQPQHF.

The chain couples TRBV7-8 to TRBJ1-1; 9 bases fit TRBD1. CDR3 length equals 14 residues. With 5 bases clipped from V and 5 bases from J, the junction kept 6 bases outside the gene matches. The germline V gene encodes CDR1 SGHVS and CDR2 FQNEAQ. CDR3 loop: CASSPGQGGTEAFF. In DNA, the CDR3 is TGTGCCAGCAGCCCGGGACAGGGTGGGACTGAAGCTTTCTTT.

CDR3 in DNA: TGTGCCAGCGGAGGGGATGAGCAGTTCTTC. This translates into CASGGDEQFF. The V and J genes are TRBV19 and TRBJ2-1, with D perhaps matching TRBD2 (6 bases). With 9 bases removed from V and 8 bases from J, the gap between germline ends came to 8 bases. CDR3 length equals 10 residues. The germline CDR1 and CDR2 sequences are LNHDA and SQIVND (reference sequence).

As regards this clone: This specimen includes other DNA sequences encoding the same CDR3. The CDR3 region is CASSPTLAGGTDTQYF. In nucleotides, the CDR3 is TGTGCCAGCTCACCGACGCTAGCGGGAGGCACAGATACGCAGTATTTT. The chain recombines TRBV18 with TRBJ2-3, with 10 bases fitting TRBD2. Germline assignment: CDR1 KGHSH and CDR2 LQKENI. The trim removed 3 bases at V and 1 base at J, leaving 4 bases unmatched. The CDR3 consists of 16 residues.

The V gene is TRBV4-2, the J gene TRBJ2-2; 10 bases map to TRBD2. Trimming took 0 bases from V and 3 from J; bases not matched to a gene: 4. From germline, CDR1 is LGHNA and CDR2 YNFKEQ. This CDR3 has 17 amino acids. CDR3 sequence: CASSQEPSGGYTGELFF. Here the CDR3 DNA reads TGTGCCAGCAGCCAAGAGCCTAGCGGGGGATACACCGGGGAGCTGTTTTTT.

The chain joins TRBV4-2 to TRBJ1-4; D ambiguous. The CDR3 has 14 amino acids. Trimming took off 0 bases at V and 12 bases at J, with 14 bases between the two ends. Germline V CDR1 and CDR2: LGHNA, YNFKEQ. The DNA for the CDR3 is TGTGCCAGCAGCCAAGATTCTGGCTCAGCGGAACTGTTTTTT. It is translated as CASSQDSGSAELFF.

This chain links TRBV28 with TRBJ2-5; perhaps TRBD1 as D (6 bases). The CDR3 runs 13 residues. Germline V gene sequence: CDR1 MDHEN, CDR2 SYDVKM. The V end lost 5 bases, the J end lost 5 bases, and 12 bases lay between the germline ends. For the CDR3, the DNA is TGTGCCAGCAGTCCCCAGGGGCACGAGACCCAGTACTTC. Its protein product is CASSPQGHETQYF. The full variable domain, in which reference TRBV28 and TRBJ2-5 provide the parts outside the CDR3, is DVKVTQSSRYLVKRTGEKVFLECVQDMDHENMFWYRQDPGLGLRLIYFSYDVKMKEKGDIPEGYSVSREKKERFSLILESASTNQTSMYLCASSPQGHETQYFGPGTRLLVL.

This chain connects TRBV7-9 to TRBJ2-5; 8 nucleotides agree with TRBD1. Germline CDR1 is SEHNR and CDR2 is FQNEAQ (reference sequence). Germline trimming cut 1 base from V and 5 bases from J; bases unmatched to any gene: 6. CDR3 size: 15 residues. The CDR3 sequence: CASSLVTGVGETQYF. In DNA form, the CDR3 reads TGTGCCAGCAGCTTAGTGACAGGGGTTGGTGAGACCCAGTACTTC.

CDR3: CASSYSLFATNEKLFF. The CDR3 DNA reads TGTGCCAGCAGTTATTCCCTATTTGCAACTAATGAAAAACTGTTTTTT. The chain joins TRBV6-5 to TRBJ1-4; unclear D gene. The germline V gene has CDR1 MNHEY and CDR2 SVGAGI. The CDR3 has 16 amino acids. V gave up 3 bases and J gave up 0 bases, with 11 bases separating them.

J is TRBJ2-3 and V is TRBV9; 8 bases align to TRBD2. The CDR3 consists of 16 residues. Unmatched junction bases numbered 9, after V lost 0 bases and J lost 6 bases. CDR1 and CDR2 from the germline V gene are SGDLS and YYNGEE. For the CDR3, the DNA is TGTGCCAGCAGCGTAGGACGGGGGGGAGGTCGGGATACGCAGTATTTT. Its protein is CASSVGRGGGRDTQYF.

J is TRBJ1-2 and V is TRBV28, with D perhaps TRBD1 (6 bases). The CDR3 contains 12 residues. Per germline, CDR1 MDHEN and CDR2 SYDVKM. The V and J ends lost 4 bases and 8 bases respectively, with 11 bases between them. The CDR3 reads CASSYRVGGYTF. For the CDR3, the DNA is TGTGCCAGCAGTTACAGGGTTGGCGGCTACACCTTC.

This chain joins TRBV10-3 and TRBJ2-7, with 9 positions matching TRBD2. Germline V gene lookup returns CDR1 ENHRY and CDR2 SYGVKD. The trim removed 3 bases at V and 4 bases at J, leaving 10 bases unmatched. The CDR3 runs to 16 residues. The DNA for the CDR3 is TGTGCCATCAGTGAACCCGGGACTAGCAGTTATTACGAGCAGTACTTC. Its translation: CAISEPGTSSYYEQYF.